These 21 T cell receptor beta chains were all obtained from the same sample, sequenced in a study of T cells in tuberculosis (dated by TCRdb to 2017 to 2018). Explained via the paper, the time point label denotes: new active TB diagnosis, blood taken before or within 7 days of starting treatment. Library prep was done by the immunoSEQ multiplex PCR assay. TCRdb carries this immuneACCESS record with in-frame sequences only. Its versions omit some clonotypes, under half of them owing to an unresolved V gene in the studies checked, with the rest unexplained. The table for this sample lists tens of thousands of clones; approximately 93% of them were counted only once. The ten largest account for over 9.5% of the sample. Sequences were derived from PBMCs, sampled at tuberculosis diagnosis. The source of these receptors is an adult with tuberculosis.

V is TRBV4-1 and J is TRBJ1-1; D is unresolved. V was pared by 1 base and J by 5 bases, with 14 bases between. Germline CDR1 and CDR2: MGHRA and YSYEKL. The CDR3 is 15 amino acids. The CDR3: CASSQGFLTGTEAFF. The CDR3 nucleotides read TGCGCCAGCAGCCAAGGATTCCTAACGGGGACTGAAGCTTTCTTT.

The chain uses TRBV28 and TRBJ2-6; TRBD1 agrees at 8 bases. Per germline, CDR1 MDHEN and CDR2 SYDVKM. With V trimmed by 7 bases and J by 2 bases, 19 bases remained unmatched. The CDR3 covers 20 residues. CDR3 protein: CASTSPTAGTGGPGANVLTF. The CDR3 nucleotides read TGTGCCAGCACTTCCCCCACGGCGGGCACAGGGGGACCTGGGGCCAACGTCCTGACTTTC.

The rearrangement joins TRBV7-9 to TRBJ2-7; 14 bases are a match to TRBD2. Germline CDR1 SEHNR, CDR2 FQNEAQ (reference sequence). V lost 5 bases and J lost 3; bases outside the gene matches: 12. The CDR3 covers 18 residues. CDR3 in DNA: TGTGCCAGCAGCCCCGGGACTAGCGGGAGTAGAGGCGGCTACGAGCAGTACTTC. It yields the protein CASSPGTSGSRGGYEQYF.

This chain links TRBV5-8 with TRBJ1-1; TRBD1 matches at 7 bases. The CDR3 has 16 amino acids. From germline, CDR1 is SGHTS and CDR2 YDEGEE. V was clipped by 3 bases and J by 3 bases; unmatched bases: 11. As DNA, the CDR3 is TGTGCCAGCAGCTCACCCCCCGGAACAGGGGACACTGAAGCTTTCTTT. It encodes CASSSPPGTGDTEAFF.

This clone was seen a handful of times. The chain combines TRBV5-1 with TRBJ1-1, with TRBD1 matching over 7 bases. After removal of 4 bases from V and 1 base from J, the junction contained 10 bases not matched to a gene. Germline CDR1 reads SGHRS; CDR2 reads YFSETQ. CDR3 length equals 16 residues. CDR3 nucleotide sequence: TGCGCCAGCAGCACCGGGACAGTACACCCGAACACTGAAGCTTTCTTT. This codes for CASSTGTVHPNTEAFF.

The chain recombines TRBV5-1 with TRBJ1-1; TRBD1 matches 10 bases. Germline values: CDR1 SGHRS, CDR2 YFSETQ. The junction had 7 bases not matched to a gene; V was cut back by 1 base and J by 4 bases. CDR3 size: 16 residues. Written as DNA, the CDR3 is TGCGCCAGCAGCTTGAAGCCGACAGGGGGCGGCACTGAAGCTTTCTTT. Translation gives CASSLKPTGGGTEAFF.

This chain links TRBV5-1 with TRBJ2-3; no reliable D call. Germline-derived CDR1 and CDR2 are SGHRS and YFSETQ. The V and J ends lost 5 bases and 5 bases respectively, with 6 bases between them. The CDR3 runs to 11 residues. CDR3 in DNA: TGCGCCAGCAGGGCCCTAGATACGCAGTATTTT. Amino acid sequence: CASRALDTQYF.

The chain combines TRBV14 with TRBJ2-2; no clear D. The V gene's germline CDR1 is SGHDN and CDR2 FVKESK. Trimming pared 0 bases from V and 1 base from J, leaving 3 bases between. This CDR3 is built from 14 residues. The CDR3 DNA follows: TGTGCCAGCAGCCAAGACTGGAACACCGGGGAGCTGTTTTTT. Amino acid sequence: CASSQDWNTGELFF.

V usage is TRBV6-4 and J usage is TRBJ2-1; 8 bases match TRBD1. This CDR3 is built from 15 residues. Germline values: CDR1 MRHNA, CDR2 SNTAGT. Germline trimming cut 2 bases from V and 8 bases from J; bases unmatched to any gene: 8. CDR3 DNA: TGTGCCAGCAGTGACCAACCTGGACAGGGCGATGAGCAGTTCTTC. Encoded protein: CASSDQPGQGDEQFF.

This sequence joins TRBV5-1 and TRBJ1-1; 9 bases are shared with TRBD1. The CDR3 length is 14 residues. The junction had 0 bases not matched to a gene; V was cut back by 2 bases and J by 1 base. CDR1 and CDR2 from the germline V gene are SGHRS and YFSETQ. The CDR3 sequence: CASSLQGANTEAFF. In DNA form, the CDR3 reads TGCGCCAGCAGCTTACAGGGGGCGAACACTGAAGCTTTCTTT.

V is TRBV10-3 and J is TRBJ2-7, with D possibly matching TRBD2 (6 bases). Trimming stripped 3 bases from V and 0 bases from J, with 9 bases between. CDR1 ENHRY and CDR2 SYGVKD come from the germline V gene. This CDR3 is 14 amino acids long. Written as DNA, the CDR3 is TGTGCCATCAGTGATGACGGGAGCTCCTACGAGCAGTACTTC. This encodes CAISDDGSSYEQYF.

The V and J genes are TRBV9 and TRBJ1-3; unclear D gene. The germline V and J ends were trimmed by 0 bases and 4 bases, with 8 bases remaining between them. Germline V gene sequence: CDR1 SGDLS, CDR2 YYNGEE. The CDR3 has 14 amino acids. CDR3 bases: TGTGCCAGCAGCGTAGCGGGTGGGGGAAACACCATATATTTT. As protein: CASSVAGGGNTIYF.

A few counts support this clone. This chain links TRBV28 with TRBJ2-7; TRBD2 aligns across 11 bases. Germline trimming cut 6 bases from V and 12 bases from J; bases unmatched to any gene: 16. CDR3 length: 15 residues. CDR1 and CDR2 (germline): MDHEN, SYDVKM. CDR3 sequence reads: CASSMGSSGRPNGYF. For the CDR3, the DNA is TGTGCCAGCAGCATGGGGTCTAGCGGGAGGCCCAACGGGTACTTC.

CDR3 coding DNA: TGTGCCAGCAGCTCGGGATGGACTAGCGGGAGCTACGAGCAGTACTTC. This sequence encodes CASSSGWTSGSYEQYF. V and J are TRBV5-4 and TRBJ2-7; 13 nucleotides line up with TRBD2. The CDR3 runs to 16 residues. J gave up 3 bases and V 3 bases, and 6 bases lay outside the gene matches. Germline V gene lookup returns CDR1 SGHNT and CDR2 YYREEE (reference sequence).

This chain joins TRBV18 and TRBJ2-5, with 12 nucleotides matching TRBD2. Germline V gene sequence: CDR1 KGHSH, CDR2 LQKENI. With 4 bases clipped from V and 2 bases from J, the junction kept 11 bases outside the gene matches. The CDR3 spans 18 residues. This chain's CDR3 is CASSLNPTSGGSQETQYF. The DNA of the CDR3 is TGTGCCAGCTCACTAAACCCGACTAGCGGGGGATCTCAAGAGACCCAGTACTTC.

The chain carries TRBV30 and TRBJ1-6; 8 positions match TRBD1. Germline V gene sequence: CDR1 GTSNPN, CDR2 SVGIG (reference sequence). There are 13 residues in the CDR3. V lost 3 bases to trimming and J lost 11 bases; unmatched junction nucleotides: 6. The CDR3 loop is CAWSPRGLTPLHF. The CDR3 region has the DNA TGTGCCTGGAGCCCCAGGGGGCTGACACCCCTCCACTTT.

This clone was detected only once. This chain connects TRBV30 to TRBJ1-4; unclear D gene. There are 12 residues in the CDR3. Germline V gene sequence: CDR1 GTSNPN, CDR2 SVGIG (reference sequence). CDR3 protein: CAAGPPGEKLFF. DNA for the CDR3: TGTGCGGCGGGCCCCCCGGGGGAAAAACTGTTTTTT.

The gene calls are TRBV18 and TRBJ2-2; 7 bases line up with TRBD1. The junction had 5 bases not matched to a gene; V was cut back by 3 bases and J by 1 base. The CDR3 has 16 amino acids. The germline V gene has CDR1 KGHSH and CDR2 LQKENI. The CDR3 nucleotides read TGTGCCAGCTCACCCTTTACAGGGGTGAACACCGGGGAGCTGTTTTTT. This sequence encodes CASSPFTGVNTGELFF.

The chain combines TRBV28 with TRBJ2-1; tentative D call: TRBD2 (6 bases). CDR1 is MDHEN, CDR2 SYDVKM, per germline. V was trimmed by 7 bases and J by 6 bases, leaving 16 bases between them. The CDR3 runs to 14 residues. CDR3 sequence (DNA): TGTGCCAGCAACAACTGGGGGGTGCGCAATGAGCAGTTCTTC. This codes for CASNNWGVRNEQFF.

The chain joins TRBV9 to TRBJ2-1, with 8 bases lining up with TRBD2. Germline CDR1 is SGDLS and CDR2 is YYNGEE. The CDR3 runs to 15 residues. V dropped 4 bases and J dropped 0; count of bases not matched to a gene: 3. CDR3 bases: TGTGCCAGCAGCCCCGGGACTAGCTCCTACAATGAGCAGTTCTTC. It translates to CASSPGTSSYNEQFF.

The CDR3 DNA reads as TGTGCCAGCGGGGACTTGAGCACAGATACGCAGTATTTT. Translation gives CASGDLSTDTQYF. This chain connects TRBV6-5 to TRBJ2-3; possibly TRBD2 for D (6 bases). This CDR3 region has 13 residues. The germline V gene encodes CDR1 MNHEY and CDR2 SVGAGI. Trimming took off 8 bases at V and 0 bases at J, with 9 bases between the two ends.